The sequence of this T cell receptor (beta chain) was determined in a study of T cells in Graves' hyperthyroidism and ophthalmopathy. Study-level information: Pretreatment peripheral blood was obtained at initial diagnosis.

With respect to this clonotype: What it binds is unknown. A much more abundant neighbour one base away suggests this may be a read error.

Study results and limitations: The majority of expanded thyroid clonotypes above 0.001 also appeared in blood.

The investigators amplified TCR beta CDR3 regions from RNA transcripts. First-round RT-PCR targeting the TCR CDR3 was performed with the HTBI primer set. TCRdb fed the multiplex PCR reads into MiXCR, producing one record per CDR3 protein. Of hundreds of thousands of distinct CDR3 sequences listed, roughly a sixth are singletons. The CDR3 consists of 14 residues. The germline V gene encodes CDR1 MNHEY and CDR2 SVGAGI. With 2 bases clipped from V and 5 bases from J, the junction kept 1 base outside the gene matches. Patients between 18 and 65 years old had hyperthyroidism, newly diagnosed and lasting under 2 months. Orbital computed tomography and thyroid ultrasound, together with serum TRAb and thyroxine and clinical symptoms, were used for diagnoses.

The clonotype comes from a woman aged 45-59 years with Graves' hyperthyroidism that later progressed to Graves' ophthalmopathy. The chain has TRBV6-5 and TRBJ1-2; 11 bases are a match to TRBD1. Sequencing input: blood. CDR3 sequence: CASSYGQGAYGYTF. For the CDR3, the DNA is TGTGCCAGCAGTTACGGACAGGGGGCTTATGGCTACACCTTC.